The 21 T cell receptor beta chains below were found in one sample sequenced in a study of blood T cell repertoires in COVID-19. Profiling relied on immunoSEQ multiplex PCR, and the TCRdb table lists in-frame clones only, not all of them. The sample yields hundreds of thousands of clones, approximately 90% seen once. The sequenced sample was PBMCs or T cells enriched from blood (not recorded which). The source of these receptors is a man younger than 30 who had recovered from COVID-19.

The chain is built from TRBV10-3 and TRBJ2-2, with 12 bases that match TRBD2. The CDR3 has 16 residues. Trimming removed 10 bases from V and 4 bases from J; junction bases left unmatched: 10. The germline V gene encodes CDR1 ENHRY and CDR2 SYGVKD. The CDR3 DNA sequence: TGTGCCACCGCCCTGACTAGCGGGAGTACCACCGGGGAGCTGTTTTTT. Its protein is CATALTSGSTTGELFF.

DNA for the CDR3: TGTGCCAGCAGTGGTCCCTCAGCGGGAGGAGGTGAGCAGTTCTTC. Its translation is CASSGPSAGGGEQFF. The chain joins TRBV2 to TRBJ2-1; 9 bases align to TRBD2. Looked up from germline, CDR1 is SNHLY and CDR2 is FYNNEI. This CDR3 has 15 amino acids. Trimming removed 4 bases from V and 9 bases from J; junction bases left unmatched: 10.

This chain uses TRBV28 with TRBJ2-1; D might be TRBD2 (5 bases). Trimming took off 7 bases at V and 0 bases at J, with 7 bases between the two ends. The CDR3 spans 13 residues. Germline-derived CDR1 and CDR2 are MDHEN and SYDVKM. The CDR3 coding sequence is TGTGCCAGCACGGGGAGCTCCTACAATGAGCAGTTCTTC. This translates into CASTGSSYNEQFF.

The chain uses TRBV5-6 and TRBJ2-7; perhaps TRBD2 as D (6 bases). Trimming removed 1 base from V and 3 bases from J, with 11 bases in between. The CDR3 consists of 14 residues. Germline V gene data show CDR1 as SGHDT and CDR2 as YYEEEE. The CDR3 DNA reads TGTGCCAGCAGCTTGACGGGAGAGGTCTACGAGCAGTACTTC. Its protein is CASSLTGEVYEQYF. The whole variable domain, remainder taken from reference TRBV5-6 and TRBJ2-7, is DAGVTQSPTHLIKTRGQQVTLRCSPKSGHDTVSWYQQALGQGPQFIFQYYEEEERQRGNFPDRFSGHQFPNYSSELNVNALLLGDSALYLCASSLTGEVYEQYFGPGTRLTVT.

The chain links TRBV4-2 to TRBJ1-5, with D perhaps TRBD1 (6 bases). V lost 1 base to trimming and J lost 2 bases, with 9 bases between them. The V gene's germline CDR1 is LGHNA and CDR2 YNFKEQ. There are 15 residues in the CDR3. CDR3 in amino acids: CASSQGTEGNQPQHF. The CDR3, as DNA: TGTGCCAGCAGCCAAGGGACAGAGGGCAATCAGCCCCAGCATTTT.

V and J are TRBV12-5 and TRBJ1-2, with D tentatively TRBD1 (5 bases). The CDR3 is 14 residues long. V was clipped by 0 bases and J by 4 bases, with 9 bases between them. Germline V gives CDR1 LGHNT, CDR2 FRNRAP. Written as DNA, the CDR3 is TGTGCTAGTGGTTTGGTACCGACAGTCTATGGCTACACCTTC. Protein sequence: CASGLVPTVYGYTF.

The rearrangement links TRBV10-3 to TRBJ1-5, with D possibly being TRBD1 (6 bases). The CDR3 totals 15 residues. Trimming removed 6 bases from V and 5 bases from J, with 17 bases in between. Germline CDR1 and CDR2: ENHRY and SYGVKD. CDR3 sequence: CAISEGQPADQPQHF. The CDR3 DNA reads TGTGCCATCAGCGAAGGACAGCCGGCCGATCAGCCCCAGCATTTT.

This clone was seen a single time. The genes are TRBV28 and TRBJ2-7; D is possibly TRBD1 (5 bases). Trimming pared 6 bases from V and 1 base from J, leaving 10 bases between. The CDR3 extends over 13 amino acids. CDR1 is MDHEN, CDR2 SYDVKM, per germline. The DNA for the CDR3 is TGTGCCAGCAGAAAGACAGTATCCTACGAGCAGTACTTC. Translation: CASRKTVSYEQYF.

The chain joins TRBV11-3 to TRBJ2-4; 7 bases map to TRBD2. The last part of the DNA fits TRBJ2-5 better; the J call may be wrong. CDR1 and CDR2 from the germline V gene are SGHNT and YENEEA. The CDR3 sequence is 13 residues long. The CDR3 is CASRDAASGTQYF. CDR3 nucleotide sequence: TGTGCCAGCAGGGACGCGGCTAGCGGGACCCAGTACTTC.

This chain joins TRBV24-1 and TRBJ2-3; D gene uncertain. The CDR3 totals 15 residues. V dropped 5 bases and J dropped 4 bases, with 15 bases sitting between them. Germline-derived CDR1 and CDR2 are KGHDR and SFDVKD. DNA for the CDR3: TGTGCCACCAGTGCACGCCTTCCTCTATCAGATACGCAGTATTTT. Translating it yields CATSARLPLSDTQYF.

This clone was seen a handful of times. The chain uses TRBV10-2 and TRBJ1-5; the D is unclear. CDR3 length: 14 residues. Germline V gene lookup returns CDR1 WSHSY and CDR2 SAAADI. V was shortened by 2 bases and J by 3 bases, with 8 bases between the two germline ends. CDR3 residues: CASSEGHDNQPQHF. In DNA, the CDR3 is TGCGCCAGCAGTGAGGGGCACGACAATCAGCCCCAGCATTTT.

There are a few counts of this clone. The chain is built from TRBV29-1 and TRBJ2-1; D is unclear. The CDR3 covers 13 residues. V was pared by 5 bases and J by 3 bases, with 11 bases between. CDR1 is SQVTM and CDR2 is ANQGSEA in the germline V gene. The CDR3 reads CSVLVAGYNEQFF. CDR3 in DNA: TGCAGCGTTTTGGTAGCTGGCTACAATGAGCAGTTCTTC.

This chain joins TRBV4-1 and TRBJ2-5; TRBD2 matches 7 bases. In germline, CDR1 is MGHRA, CDR2 YSYEKL. This CDR3 comprises 14 residues. V shed 3 bases, J shed 5 bases, and the junction held 6 bases outside the gene matches. CDR3 in amino acids: CASSQRSAGETQYF. The CDR3 nucleotides are TGCGCCAGCAGCCAGAGGTCAGCGGGGGAGACCCAGTACTTC.

The chain has TRBV6-5 and TRBJ1-2; 10 bases agree with TRBD1. Trimming took 6 bases from V and 3 from J; bases not matched to a gene: 7. The CDR3 is 15 residues long. Germline CDR1 MNHEY, CDR2 SVGAGI. This CDR3 reads CASRLRTGGDYGYTF. DNA for the CDR3: TGTGCCAGCAGATTAAGGACAGGGGGGGACTATGGCTACACCTTC.

The CDR3 DNA reads as TGTGCCAGCAGTTTAGCGAACGGGGAAAAACTGTTTTTT. Amino acids: CASSLANGEKLFF. The J gene is TRBJ1-4, the V gene TRBV12-3 or TRBV12-4, with D unclear. Trimming took 0 bases from V and 8 from J, leaving 7 bases between them. The CDR3 consists of 13 residues.

The genes are TRBV7-9 and TRBJ2-1; weak D call: TRBD1 (6 bases). The germline CDR1 and CDR2 sequences are SEHNR and FQNEAQ (reference sequence). The CDR3 is made up of 15 amino acids. Between the trimmed V and J ends, which lost 5 bases and 1 base, there was a span of 12 bases. In DNA, the CDR3 is TGTGCCAGCAGCCTCAGGGGCGTTTCCTACAATGAGCAGTTCTTC. Protein sequence: CASSLRGVSYNEQFF. The full variable domain, with the rest looked up from reference TRBV7-9 and TRBJ2-1, is DTGVSQNPRHKITKRGQNVTFRCDPISEHNRLYWYRQTLGQGPEFLTYFQNEAQLEKSRLLSDRFSAERPKGSFSTLEIQRTEQGDSAMYLCASSLRGVSYNEQFFGPGTRLTVL.

This chain joins TRBV29-1 and TRBJ2-1, with 10 bases matching TRBD2. The germline gives CDR1 SQVTM, CDR2 ANQGSEA. The V and J ends lost 1 base and 2 bases, in that order; junction bases with no gene match: 5. This CDR3 contains 16 residues. The CDR3 DNA is TGCAGCGTTGAAGGGGCTAGCGGGGGCACCTACAATGAGCAGTTCTTC. This gives the protein CSVEGASGGTYNEQFF.

This clone was picked up a small number of times. This chain joins TRBV15 and TRBJ1-5, with 8 bases that match TRBD1. Germline assignment: CDR1 LNHNV and CDR2 YYDKDF (reference sequence). V lost 3 bases and J lost 1; bases outside the gene matches: 2. The CDR3 loop spans 15 amino acids. The CDR3 bases are TGTGCCACCAGCAGCAGGGGGCAAAGCAATCAGCCCCAGCATTTT. It codes for CATSSRGQSNQPQHF.

The V call is TRBV4-2, the J call TRBJ1-3, with 8 bases aligning to TRBD1. The germline CDR1 and CDR2 sequences are LGHNA and YNFKEQ. This CDR3 is built from 15 residues. J gave up 6 bases and V 3 bases, and 7 bases lay outside the gene matches. This chain's CDR3 is CASSQERTGQNTIYF. DNA of the CDR3: TGTGCCAGCAGCCAGGAACGGACAGGGCAAAACACCATATATTTT.

The rearrangement joins TRBV10-3 to TRBJ2-3; TRBD2 is a possible D gene (5 bases). V was trimmed by 9 bases and J by 2 bases, leaving 12 bases between them. This CDR3 region has 13 residues. Germline V gene lookup returns CDR1 ENHRY and CDR2 SYGVKD. The CDR3 here is CAIRDYTTDTQYF. In DNA form, the CDR3 reads TGTGCCATTCGGGATTACACCACAGATACGCAGTATTTT.

J is TRBJ2-2 and V is TRBV6-5, with 9 bases that match TRBD1. The CDR3 runs 15 residues. V gave up 6 bases and J gave up 4 bases; unmatched junction bases: 6. CDR1 is MNHEY, CDR2 SVGAGI, per germline. The CDR3 is CASRPTGGSTGELFF. The CDR3 DNA reads as TGTGCCAGCAGACCTACAGGGGGCAGCACCGGGGAGCTGTTTTTT.